The present TCR beta chain was sequenced within a study of vaccination effects on CD4 cells after COVID-19. Whole-study context: Sampling occurred 16 days and one week pre-vaccination in two convalescent patients.

ViraFEST used viral peptide pools to expand antigen-specific CD4+ T cells before sequencing. Once cultured for nine to ten days, the cells underwent separation to obtain CD4+ T cells. The person had PCR-confirmed SARS-CoV-2 infection between March and December 2020. Researchers reported culturing 2 million or so PBMC in each well, adding 10 IU/ml IL-2 and about 9.5 ug/ml peptides. Both day 3 and day 7 saw half the medium replaced with IL-2 medium. This table comes from immunoSEQ multiplex PCR, and its TCRdb copy is limited to in-frame clones, with some not included. The table includes 40,000 or so clones, around 72% detected once. Overall study results and limits: Infection-derived and vaccine-derived clones contracted markedly late after vaccination.

Germline-derived CDR1 and CDR2 are SGHTA and FQGNSA. Deletions cut 2 bases from V and 6 bases from J, with 15 bases between. The CDR3 is 15 amino acids. A note on this clone: Its specificity is unknown.

The rearrangement uses TRBV7-2 and TRBJ2-3, with unresolved D. Sequences were derived from CD4+ T cells from PBMCs cultured with a peptide pool, sampled before COVID-19 vaccination. This sequence was found in a human donor who had a prior SARS-CoV-2 infection. The CDR3 protein is CASSLTLTLRDTQYF. The CDR3 coding sequence is TGTGCCAGCAGCTTAACTTTAACGCTTAGGGATACGCAGTATTTT.